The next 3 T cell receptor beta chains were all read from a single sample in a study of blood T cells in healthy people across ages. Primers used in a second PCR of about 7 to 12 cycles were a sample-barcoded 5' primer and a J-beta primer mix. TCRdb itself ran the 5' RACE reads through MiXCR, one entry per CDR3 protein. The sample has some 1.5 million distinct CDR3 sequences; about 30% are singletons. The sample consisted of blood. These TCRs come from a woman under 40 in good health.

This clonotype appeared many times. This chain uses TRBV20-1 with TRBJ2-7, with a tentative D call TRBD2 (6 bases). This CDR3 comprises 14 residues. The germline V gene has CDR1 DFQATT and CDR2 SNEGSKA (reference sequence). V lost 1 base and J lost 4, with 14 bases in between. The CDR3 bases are TGCAGTGCTAGAGGCAGGGAGGTCGGTTACGAGCAGTACTTC. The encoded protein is CSARGREVGYEQYF.

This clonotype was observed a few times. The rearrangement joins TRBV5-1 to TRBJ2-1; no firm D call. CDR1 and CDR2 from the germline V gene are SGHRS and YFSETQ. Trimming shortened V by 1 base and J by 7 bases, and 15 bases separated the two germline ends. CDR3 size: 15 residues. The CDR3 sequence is CASSLSGQAVNEQFF. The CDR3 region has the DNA TGCGCCAGCAGCTTGTCGGGTCAGGCTGTGAATGAGCAGTTCTTC.

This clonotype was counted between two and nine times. The DNA of the CDR3 is TGCGCCAGCAGCCCGGGGACTAGCGGGGGCCCGCCCGGGTTCTTC. Amino acid sequence: CASSPGTSGGPPGFF. V gene TRBV5-1 combines with J gene TRBJ2-1, with 14 bases lining up with TRBD2. Germline loops: CDR1 SGHRS, CDR2 YFSETQ. The CDR3 length is 15 residues. J gave up 15 bases and V 4 bases, and 12 bases lay outside the gene matches.